This TCR beta chain was retrieved from a study of cytomegalovirus exposure and HLA in healthy donors. Study outcomes and limitations: Common viral pathogens were later found to be apparently linked to several of the most significant clusters.

Primers included in the PCR were 60 Vbeta and 13 Jbeta primers. Authors' analysis steps: An analysis performed later counted 75 million to 80 million unique TCR beta chains (around 9.9 million of them shared). The data were produced by immunoSEQ multiplex PCR, yet TCRdb's version contains in-frame clones alone and is incomplete. Clone size and the V and J calls come from that table; the DNA yielded D and trimming. The table has more than 40,000 clones, approximately 47% seen once; the top ten hold 5.5% to 7%. With regard to this clone: The antigen remains unidentified.

Germline V gene data show CDR1 as SQVTM and CDR2 as ANQGSEA. This CDR3 comprises 12 residues. V gave up 8 bases and J gave up 0 bases, with 11 bases separating them. The sample was PBMCs. V is TRBV29-1 and J is TRBJ2-7, with a possible D match to TRBD1 (5 bases). This TCR derives from a man between 60 and 75 years old in good health and CMV-seronegative. The CDR3 bases are TGCAGCTTCTGCAGGGACTCCTACGAGCAGTACTTC. Protein sequence: CSFCRDSYEQYF.